The 27 T cell receptor beta chains below all came from one sample that was sequenced in a study of shared clonotypes between healthy human individuals. Assay used: immunoSEQ multiplex PCR; TCRdb lists only in-frame clones, some missing. This sample carries 2 million to 2.5 million clones, around 92% of them seen once, and the ten largest clones take 0.37%. Sequencing was carried out using naive CD4+ T cells from PBMCs. Indicated subset: CD45RA+ positively selected. The receptors come from a man between 18 and 35 years old in good health. Some clones in this sample may be carry-over from other donors' samples.

CDR3 sequence: CASSTRGTQYF. The CDR3 bases are TGTGCCAGCAGCACCCGAGGGACGCAGTATTTT. The rearrangement uses TRBV28 and TRBJ2-3; D is perhaps TRBD2 (5 bases). From germline, CDR1 is MDHEN and CDR2 SYDVKM. The germline V and J ends were trimmed by 6 bases and 9 bases, with 10 bases remaining between them. The CDR3 has 11 residues.

This clone has just a few counts. V and J are TRBV7-9 and TRBJ1-5; no firm D call. The germline gives CDR1 SEHNR, CDR2 FQNEAQ (reference sequence). Trimming stripped 5 bases from V and 2 bases from J, with 16 bases between. The CDR3 length is 16 residues. CDR3 in amino acids: CASSPTLPAGNQPQHF. The CDR3 nucleotides are TGTGCCAGCAGCCCAACTCTCCCGGCGGGCAATCAGCCCCAGCATTTT.

The chain employs TRBV5-1 and TRBJ2-5, with TRBD2 matching 9 bases. The CDR3 consists of 16 residues. Germline V gene data show CDR1 as SGHRS and CDR2 as YFSETQ. Trimming removed 4 bases from V and 2 bases from J; junction bases left unmatched: 9. DNA for the CDR3: TGCGCCAGCAGCCTTACTCCTAGCGGGATTCAAGAGACCCAGTACTTC. Protein product: CASSLTPSGIQETQYF.

The V and J genes are TRBV6-9 and TRBJ2-3; TRBD2 is a possible D gene (5 bases). Germline values: CDR1 MNHGY, CDR2 SVAAGI. The V end was cut by 1 base, the J end by 2 bases, with 13 bases between. The CDR3 runs to 16 residues. For the CDR3, the DNA is TGTGCCAGCAGTTATTTTCTAGCTGAACACACAGATACGCAGTATTTT. Protein: CASSYFLAEHTDTQYF.

The chain links TRBV30 to TRBJ1-4; 11 bases agree with TRBD1. The trim removed 3 bases at V and 4 bases at J, leaving 13 bases unmatched. The CDR3 is 18 residues long. Per germline, CDR1 GTSNPN and CDR2 SVGIG (reference sequence). CDR3 in DNA: TGTGCCTGGAGCCCCACCGGGACAGGGGGTCTTTTTAATGAAAAACTGTTTTTT. Translated: CAWSPTGTGGLFNEKLFF. The variable domain in full, completed from reference TRBV30 and TRBJ1-4, reads SQTIHQWPATLVQPVGSPLSLECTVEGTSNPNLYWYRQAAGRGLQLLFYSVGIGQISSEVPQNLSASRPQDRQFILSSKKLLLSDSGFYLCAWSPTGTGGLFNEKLFFGSGTQLSVL.

This chain links TRBV7-3 with TRBJ2-1; 8 bases line up with TRBD2. Per germline, CDR1 SGHTA and CDR2 FQGTGA. With V trimmed by 4 bases and J by 2 bases, 4 bases remained unmatched. The CDR3 runs to 15 residues. CDR3 residues: CASSYTSGTYNEQFF. The CDR3 region has the DNA TGTGCCAGCAGCTACACTAGCGGCACCTACAATGAGCAGTTCTTC.

The V and J genes are TRBV6-5 and TRBJ1-2, with D uncertain. This CDR3 is 15 amino acids long. V was trimmed by 0 bases and J by 4 bases, leaving 12 bases between them. The V gene's germline CDR1 is MNHEY and CDR2 SVGAGI. CDR3: CASSYSMTGTYGYTF. The DNA of the CDR3 is TGTGCCAGCAGTTACTCGATGACGGGAACCTATGGCTACACCTTC.

The genes are TRBV7-2 and TRBJ2-1; weak D call: TRBD1 (5 bases). This CDR3 spans 15 amino acids. V lost 7 bases, J lost 8 bases, and 21 bases lay in between. Germline V CDR1 and CDR2: SGHTA, FQGNSA. CDR3 coding DNA: TGTGCCAGCATCATGGGGCGAGCCCGAGGCCATGAGCAGTTCTTC. Its protein product is CASIMGRARGHEQFF.

This chain uses TRBV18 with TRBJ1-3; 7 bases map to TRBD1. J gave up 2 bases and V 6 bases, and 10 bases lay outside the gene matches. This CDR3 is 16 amino acids long. Germline CDR1 is KGHSH and CDR2 is LQKENI. CDR3 nucleotides: TGTGCCAGCTCGATAGCCGGACAGGCGACTGGAAACACCATATATTTT. It encodes CASSIAGQATGNTIYF.

The chain recombines TRBV13 with TRBJ2-7; TRBD1 matches 7 bases. In germline, CDR1 is PRHDT, CDR2 FYEKMQ (reference sequence). This CDR3 comprises 14 residues. V shed 5 bases and J 2 bases; nucleotides not matched to a gene: 6. CDR3 sequence: CASSNYRGAYEQYF. As DNA, the CDR3 is TGTGCCAGCAGCAACTACAGGGGAGCCTACGAGCAGTACTTC.

The V call is TRBV19, the J call TRBJ2-3; 12 bases match TRBD1. Trimming removed 6 bases from V and 4 bases from J; junction bases left unmatched: 8. The V gene's germline CDR1 is LNHDA and CDR2 SQIVND (reference sequence). The CDR3 length is 16 residues. The CDR3 is CASRLGGQGASDTQYF. CDR3 in DNA: TGTGCCAGTAGGCTGGGGGGACAGGGGGCTTCAGATACGCAGTATTTT.

This rearrangement joins TRBV19 to TRBJ1-2, with D tentatively TRBD1 (6 bases). V lost 3 bases, J lost 5 bases, and 16 bases lay in between. Germline V lookup: CDR1 LNHDA, CDR2 SQIVND (reference sequence). The length of the CDR3 is 15 residues. CDR3 DNA: TGTGCCAGTAGTATGGGCCGGTCGGACAGTTATGGCTACACCTTC. As protein: CASSMGRSDSYGYTF.

V gene TRBV9 combines with J gene TRBJ2-2; tentatively, D is TRBD1 (6 bases). V was pared by 2 bases and J by 0 bases, with 11 bases between. The V gene's germline CDR1 is SGDLS and CDR2 YYNGEE. The CDR3 runs 16 residues. For the CDR3, the DNA is TGTGCCAGCAGCGTGGCTACAGGGCCGAACACCGGGGAGCTGTTTTTT. This sequence encodes CASSVATGPNTGELFF.

The CDR3 sequence: CASREDRDRRYGYTF. DNA for the CDR3: TGTGCCAGCAGGGAGGACAGGGACCGCCGCTATGGCTACACCTTC. The chain is built from TRBV2 and TRBJ1-2; 8 bases fit TRBD1. The trim removed 6 bases at V and 4 bases at J, leaving 10 bases unmatched. Germline V gene lookup returns CDR1 SNHLY and CDR2 FYNNEI. This CDR3 has 15 residues.

The count of this clone is one. A junction end diverges from the germline sequence, so it may reflect a read error. This chain joins TRBV5-1 and TRBJ2-1; TRBD1 agrees at 9 bases. The germline V gene encodes CDR1 SGHRS and CDR2 YFSETQ. The CDR3 is 14 amino acids. CDR3 sequence: CATSWGDRDDEQFF. Here the CDR3 DNA reads TGCGCCACCAGCTGGGGGGACAGGGACGATGAGCAGTTCTTC.

The chain recombines TRBV10-2 with TRBJ2-1, with no clear D. Trimming removed 6 bases from V and 8 bases from J, with 17 bases in between. This CDR3 has 14 residues. Germline V lookup: CDR1 WSHSY, CDR2 SAAADI. The CDR3 region is CASSALSAGYEQFF. Written as DNA, the CDR3 is TGCGCCAGCAGCGCCTTGTCCGCCGGCTATGAGCAGTTCTTC.

The chain uses TRBV5-1 and TRBJ1-1, with D unclear. V was clipped by 5 bases and J by 0 bases, with 8 bases between them. This CDR3 region has 13 residues. Germline assignment: CDR1 SGHRS and CDR2 YFSETQ. This CDR3 is CASSGLMNTEAFF. The CDR3 region has the DNA TGCGCCAGCAGTGGGCTGATGAACACTGAAGCTTTCTTT.

V is TRBV2 and J is TRBJ1-5; D gene uncertain. The germline gives CDR1 SNHLY, CDR2 FYNNEI. The CDR3 loop spans 12 amino acids. The V end lost 0 bases, the J end lost 7 bases, and 4 bases lay between the germline ends. The CDR3: CASSEAPQPQHF. The DNA of the CDR3 is TGTGCCAGCAGTGAAGCGCCGCAGCCCCAGCATTTT.

On this clone itself: This same CDR3 is encoded by further DNA sequences in the sample. The chain combines TRBV18 with TRBJ2-1; 10 nucleotides line up with TRBD2. Germline V lookup: CDR1 KGHSH, CDR2 LQKENI. Germline trimming cut 3 bases from V and 1 base from J; bases unmatched to any gene: 0. This CDR3 spans 15 amino acids. This chain's CDR3 is CASSPGLASYNEQFF. The DNA for the CDR3 is TGTGCCAGCTCACCGGGACTAGCGTCCTACAATGAGCAGTTCTTC. Supplemented by reference TRBV18 and TRBJ2-1, the full variable domain reads NAGVMQNPRHLVRRRGQEARLRCSPMKGHSHVYWYRQLPEEGLKFMVYLQKENIIDESGMPKERFSAEFPKEGPSILRIQQVVRGDSAAYFCASSPGLASYNEQFFGPGTRLTVL.

The chain recombines TRBV7-9 with TRBJ2-5; TRBD2 might be the D (6 bases). CDR3 length equals 17 residues. V shed 3 bases and J shed 2 bases, with 19 bases lying between them. Germline CDR1 reads SEHNR; CDR2 reads FQNEAQ (reference sequence). CDR3 protein: CASSFTGDPLGQETQYF. CDR3 in DNA: TGTGCCAGCAGCTTCACGGGGGATCCCCTTGGACAAGAGACCCAGTACTTC.

Worth noting for this clone: Other DNA sequences in this sample translate to the same CDR3. The gene calls are TRBV28 and TRBJ2-7, with D unresolved. The V end lost 6 bases, the J end lost 0 bases, and 9 bases lay between the germline ends. Germline V gene data show CDR1 as MDHEN and CDR2 as SYDVKM. The length of the CDR3 is 13 residues. The CDR3, as DNA: TGTGCCAGCAGCCGCGGAAGCTCCTACGAGCAGTACTTC. It is translated as CASSRGSSYEQYF.

This clone is a singleton in its sample. This CDR3 reads CASTTRSRANTEAFF. Here the CDR3 DNA reads TGTGCCAGTACTACGAGGAGTAGGGCTAACACTGAAGCTTTCTTT. V usage is TRBV19 and J usage is TRBJ1-1, with D unclear. The CDR3 spans 15 residues. V was shortened by 7 bases and J by 2 bases, with 17 bases between the two germline ends. Looked up from germline, CDR1 is LNHDA and CDR2 is SQIVND (reference sequence).

This clone was seen only once. Within the sample, other DNA sequences also encode this same CDR3. The chain has TRBV9 and TRBJ2-5; the match to TRBD2 covers 9 bases. The CDR3 sequence is 16 residues long. V gave up 2 bases and J gave up 0 bases; unmatched junction bases: 5. Germline loops: CDR1 SGDLS, CDR2 YYNGEE. CDR3 nucleotide sequence: TGTGCCAGCAGCGTCGGGGCTAGCGGGAACCAAGAGACCCAGTACTTC. Protein product: CASSVGASGNQETQYF.

On this clone itself: Distinct nucleotide sequences in the sample also encode this CDR3. The genes are TRBV5-1 and TRBJ2-3; D is undetermined. Trimming took off 2 bases at V and 0 bases at J, with 4 bases between the two ends. Germline assignment: CDR1 SGHRS and CDR2 YFSETQ. This CDR3 has 13 residues. The CDR3 loop reads CASSFSSTDTQYF. DNA of the CDR3: TGCGCCAGCAGCTTTAGTAGCACAGATACGCAGTATTTT.

The chain is built from TRBV29-1 and TRBJ2-1; D remains ambiguous. Germline-derived CDR1 and CDR2 are SQVTM and ANQGSEA. CDR3 size: 14 residues. Trimming took 7 bases from V and 0 from J, leaving 13 bases between them. The CDR3 reads CSGKLKSSYNEQFF. DNA of the CDR3: TGCAGCGGAAAACTAAAGAGCTCCTACAATGAGCAGTTCTTC.

The chain has TRBV29-1 and TRBJ2-7, with D perhaps matching TRBD1 (5 bases). CDR1 is SQVTM, CDR2 ANQGSEA, per germline. The CDR3 covers 11 residues. Trimming stripped 6 bases from V and 4 bases from J, with 10 bases between. CDR3 protein: CSVVDRYEQYF. DNA for the CDR3: TGCAGCGTGGTTGACAGATACGAGCAGTACTTC.

The chain joins TRBV4-3 to TRBJ1-2; 7 nucleotides match TRBD1. V gave up 1 base and J gave up 4 bases; unmatched junction bases: 6. CDR1 is LGHNA, CDR2 YSLEER, per germline. The CDR3 contains 15 residues. CDR3 loop: CASSQATGSGYGYTF. The CDR3 DNA is TGCGCCAGCAGCCAAGCGACAGGGTCGGGCTATGGCTACACCTTC.